The 5 T cell receptor beta chains in this list originate from one sample, sequenced in a study of shared clonotypes between healthy human individuals. Generated by immunoSEQ multiplex PCR, the TCRdb table keeps only in-frame clones and is missing some. The data hold some 2.3 million clones, with more than 85% observed a single time. The sample comprised naive CD4+ T cells from PBMCs. The subset is: CD45RA+ positively selected. Receptors were obtained from a man between 18 and 35 years old in good health. Some clones in this sample may be carry-over from other donors' samples.

The DNA of the CDR3 is TGTGCCAGCAGTGATTTCCAGAATCAGCCCCAGCATTTT. Encoded protein: CASSDFQNQPQHF. The chain is built from TRBV6-1 and TRBJ1-5; D is ambiguous. Trimming left V 3 bases short and J 4 bases short, with 7 bases between. This CDR3 region has 13 residues. Germline CDR1 and CDR2: MNHNS and SASEGT.

This clone has a single count. V usage is TRBV6-5 and J usage is TRBJ2-1; TRBD2 aligns across 9 bases. The CDR3 covers 16 residues. CDR1 is MNHEY and CDR2 is SVGAGI in the germline V gene. The V segment lost 0 bases and the J segment 7 bases; nucleotides outside the gene matches: 7. The CDR3 nucleotides are TGTGCCAGCAGTTACTCGTCGGGACTAGCAGAGAATGAGCAGTTCTTC. Translating gives CASSYSSGLAENEQFF.

Worth noting for this clone: Other DNA sequences in the same sample also yield this CDR3. This rearrangement joins TRBV11-2 to TRBJ2-5; D unresolved. Between the trimmed V and J ends, which lost 1 base and 5 bases, there was a span of 8 bases. Germline CDR1 is SGHAT and CDR2 is FQNNGV. This CDR3 region has 13 residues. CDR3 DNA: TGTGCCAGCAGCTTAGGTGTGCGGGAGACCCAGTACTTC. Amino acids: CASSLGVRETQYF.

This chain uses TRBV19 with TRBJ1-2, with D possibly TRBD1 on 5 matching bases. The germline V gene has CDR1 LNHDA and CDR2 SQIVND (reference sequence). The CDR3 totals 15 residues. With 8 bases removed from V and 2 bases from J, the gap between germline ends came to 18 bases. In DNA form, the CDR3 reads TGTGCCAGTCAACTCCGGGACGGCGTAAACTATGGCTACACCTTC. Translated, it gives CASQLRDGVNYGYTF.

The sample holds a few counts of this clone. The chain is built from TRBV5-5 and TRBJ2-2, with no clear D. The CDR3 covers 14 residues. From germline, CDR1 is SGHKS and CDR2 YYEKEE (reference sequence). The V end lost 0 bases, the J end lost 6 bases, and 9 bases lay between the germline ends. The CDR3 DNA sequence: TGTGCCAGCAGCTTGGGCCCCAACGCCGGGGAGCTGTTTTTT. Its translation: CASSLGPNAGELFF.